The present T cell receptor (beta chain) was sequenced within a study of T cells in Graves' hyperthyroidism and ophthalmopathy. This clonotype appeared many times. Its target is unknown. The CDR3 regions of TCR beta were amplified from RNA transcripts. With the HTBI primer set, the TCR CDR3 went through a first round of RT-PCR. Each CDR3 protein is one row after TCRdb ran MiXCR on the multiplex PCR reads. The sample lists over 200,000 distinct CDR3 sequences; more than 14% were seen once. Whole-study findings and limits: Blood also held most thyroid clonotypes expanded beyond 0.001.

Germline assignment: CDR1 MDHEN and CDR2 SYDVKM. V was pared by 5 bases and J by 9 bases, with 7 bases of the junction left unmatched. This CDR3 is built from 15 residues. The sample consisted of blood. The V and J genes are TRBV28 and TRBJ2-1; 13 nucleotides line up with TRBD2. This sequence originates from a middle-aged woman with Graves' hyperthyroidism that later progressed to Graves' ophthalmopathy. The CDR3 is CASSQWTSGSTEQFF. CDR3 DNA sequence: TGTGCCAGCAGTCAATGGACTAGCGGGAGTACTGAGCAGTTCTTC.